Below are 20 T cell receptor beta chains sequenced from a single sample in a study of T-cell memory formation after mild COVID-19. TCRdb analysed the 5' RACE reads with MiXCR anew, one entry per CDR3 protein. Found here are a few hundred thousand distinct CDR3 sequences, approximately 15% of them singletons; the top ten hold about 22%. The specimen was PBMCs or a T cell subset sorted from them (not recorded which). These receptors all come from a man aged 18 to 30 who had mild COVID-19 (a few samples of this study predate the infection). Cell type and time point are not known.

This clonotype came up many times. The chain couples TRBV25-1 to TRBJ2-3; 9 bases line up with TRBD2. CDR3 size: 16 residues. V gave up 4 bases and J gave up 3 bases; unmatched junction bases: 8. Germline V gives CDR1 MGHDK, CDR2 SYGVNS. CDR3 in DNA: TGTGCCAGCAGTGTGCTAGCGGGGTACGTGACAGATACGCAGTATTTT. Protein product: CASSVLAGYVTDTQYF.

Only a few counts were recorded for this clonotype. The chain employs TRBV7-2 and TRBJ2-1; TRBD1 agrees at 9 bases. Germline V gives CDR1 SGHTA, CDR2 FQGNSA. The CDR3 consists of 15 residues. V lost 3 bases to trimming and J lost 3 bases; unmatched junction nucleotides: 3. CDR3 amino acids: CASSFDRGGYNEQFF. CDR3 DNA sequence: TGTGCCAGCAGCTTTGACAGGGGGGGCTACAATGAGCAGTTCTTC.

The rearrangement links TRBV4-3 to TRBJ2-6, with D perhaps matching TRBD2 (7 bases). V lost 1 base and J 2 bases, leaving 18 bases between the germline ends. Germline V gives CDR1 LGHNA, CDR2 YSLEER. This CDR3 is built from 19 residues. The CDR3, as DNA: TGCGCCAGCAGCCAAGCTGGGTGGGGGGGCTTGGCTGGGGCCAACGTCCTGACTTTC. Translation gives CASSQAGWGGLAGANVLTF.

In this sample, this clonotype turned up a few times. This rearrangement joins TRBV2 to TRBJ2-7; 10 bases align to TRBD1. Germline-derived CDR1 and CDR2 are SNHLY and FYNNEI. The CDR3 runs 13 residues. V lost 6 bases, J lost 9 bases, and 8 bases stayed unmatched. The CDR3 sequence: CASRETGGAGQYV. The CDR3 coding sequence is TGTGCCAGCAGGGAGACAGGGGGCGCAGGGCAGTACGTC.

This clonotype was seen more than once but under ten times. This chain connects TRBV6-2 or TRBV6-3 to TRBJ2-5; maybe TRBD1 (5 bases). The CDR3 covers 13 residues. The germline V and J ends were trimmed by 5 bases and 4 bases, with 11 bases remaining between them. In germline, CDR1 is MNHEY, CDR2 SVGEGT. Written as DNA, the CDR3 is TGTGCCAGCAGTGCCTACAGGTCAGAGACCCAGTACTTC. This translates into CASSAYRSETQYF.

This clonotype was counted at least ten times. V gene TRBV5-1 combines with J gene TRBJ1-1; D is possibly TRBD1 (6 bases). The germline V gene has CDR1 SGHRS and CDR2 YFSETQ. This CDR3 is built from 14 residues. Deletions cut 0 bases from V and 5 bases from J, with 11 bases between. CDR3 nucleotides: TGCGCCAGCAGCTTGGCCCAGGGGTTGACTGAAGCTTTCTTT. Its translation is CASSLAQGLTEAFF.

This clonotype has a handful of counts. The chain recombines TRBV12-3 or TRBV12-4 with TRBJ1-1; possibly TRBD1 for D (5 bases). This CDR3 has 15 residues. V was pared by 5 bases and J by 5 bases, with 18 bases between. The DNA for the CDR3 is TGTGCCAGCAGTCCCTCCGGGACCCCCAGAACTGAAGCTTTCTTT. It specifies CASSPSGTPRTEAFF.

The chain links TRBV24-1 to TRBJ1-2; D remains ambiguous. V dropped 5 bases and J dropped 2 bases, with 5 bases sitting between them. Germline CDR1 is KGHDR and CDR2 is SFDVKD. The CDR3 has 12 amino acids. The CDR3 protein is CATSVANYGYTF. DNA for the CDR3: TGTGCCACCAGTGTGGCGAACTATGGCTACACCTTC.

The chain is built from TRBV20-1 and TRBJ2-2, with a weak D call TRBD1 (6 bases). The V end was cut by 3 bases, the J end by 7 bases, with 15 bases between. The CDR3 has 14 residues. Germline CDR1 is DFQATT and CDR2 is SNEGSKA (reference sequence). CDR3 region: CSASRQGIDGELFF. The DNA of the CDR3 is TGCAGTGCTAGTCGCCAGGGGATTGACGGGGAGCTGTTTTTT.

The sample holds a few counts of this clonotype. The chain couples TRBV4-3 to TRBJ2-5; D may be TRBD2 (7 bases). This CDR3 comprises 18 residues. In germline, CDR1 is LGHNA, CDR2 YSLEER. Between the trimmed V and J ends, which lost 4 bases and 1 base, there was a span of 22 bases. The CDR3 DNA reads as TGCGCCAGCAGCCGCCACAAGACGGTGCGGGGGCCCCAAGAGACCCAGTACTTC. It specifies CASSRHKTVRGPQETQYF.

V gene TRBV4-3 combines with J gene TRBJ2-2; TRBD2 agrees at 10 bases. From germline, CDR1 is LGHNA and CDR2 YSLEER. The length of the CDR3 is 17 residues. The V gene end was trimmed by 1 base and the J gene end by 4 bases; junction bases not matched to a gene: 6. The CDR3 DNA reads TGCGCCAGCAGCCAAGGAGAGCGGGGGGGTTTCACCGGGGAGCTGTTTTTT. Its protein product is CASSQGERGGFTGELFF.

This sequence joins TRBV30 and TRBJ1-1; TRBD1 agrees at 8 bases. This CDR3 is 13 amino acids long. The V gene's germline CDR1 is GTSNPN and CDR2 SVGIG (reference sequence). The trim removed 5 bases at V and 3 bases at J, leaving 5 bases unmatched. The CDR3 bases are TGTGCCTGGTCCCTACAGGGGGACACTGAAGCTTTCTTT. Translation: CAWSLQGDTEAFF.

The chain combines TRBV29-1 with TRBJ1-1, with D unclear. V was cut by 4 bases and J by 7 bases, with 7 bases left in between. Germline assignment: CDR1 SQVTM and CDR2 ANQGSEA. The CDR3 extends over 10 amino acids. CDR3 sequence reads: CSVAESEAFF. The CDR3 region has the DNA TGCAGCGTTGCAGAAAGTGAAGCTTTCTTT.

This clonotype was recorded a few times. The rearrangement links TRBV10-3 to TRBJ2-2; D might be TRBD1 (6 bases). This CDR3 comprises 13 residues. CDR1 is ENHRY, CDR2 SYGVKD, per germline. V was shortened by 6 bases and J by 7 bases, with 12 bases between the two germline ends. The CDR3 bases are TGTGCCATCAGCACGACAGGAATCGGGGAGCTGTTTTTT. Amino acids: CAISTTGIGELFF.

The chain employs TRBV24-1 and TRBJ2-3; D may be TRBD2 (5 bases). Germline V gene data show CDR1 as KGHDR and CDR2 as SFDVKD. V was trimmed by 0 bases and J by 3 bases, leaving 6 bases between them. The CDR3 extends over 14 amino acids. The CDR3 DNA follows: TGTGCCACCAGTGATTTGGAGGGAACAGATACGCAGTATTTT. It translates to CATSDLEGTDTQYF.

CDR3: CASSFGVRGQGFTEAFF. DNA for the CDR3: TGCGCCAGCAGCTTCGGCGTTCGGGGACAGGGGTTTACTGAAGCTTTCTTT. The V and J genes are TRBV5-1 and TRBJ1-1; 10 bases agree with TRBD1. Germline lookup yields CDR1 SGHRS and CDR2 YFSETQ. Trimming took 2 bases from V and 5 from J; bases not matched to a gene: 12. This CDR3 spans 17 amino acids.

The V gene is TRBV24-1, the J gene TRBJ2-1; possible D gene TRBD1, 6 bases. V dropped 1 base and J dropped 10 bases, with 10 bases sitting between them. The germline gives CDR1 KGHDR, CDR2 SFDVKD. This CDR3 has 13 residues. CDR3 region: CATSDFLDREQFF. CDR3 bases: TGTGCCACCAGTGATTTCCTAGACAGGGAGCAGTTCTTC.

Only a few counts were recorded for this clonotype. The CDR3 protein is CASSGLGSRDFF. CDR3 nucleotides: TGTGCCAGCAGCGGGTTGGGTAGCCGGGATTTCTTT. This rearrangement joins TRBV7-9 to TRBJ1-1; D is unresolved. The CDR3 extends over 12 amino acids. V was clipped by 5 bases and J by 13 bases, with 17 bases between them. Germline CDR1 and CDR2: SEHNR and FQNEAQ (reference sequence).

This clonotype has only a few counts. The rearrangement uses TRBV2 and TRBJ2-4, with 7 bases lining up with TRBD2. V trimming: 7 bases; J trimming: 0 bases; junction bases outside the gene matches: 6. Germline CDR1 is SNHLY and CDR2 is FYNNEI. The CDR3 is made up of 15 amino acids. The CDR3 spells CASKDGRLAKNIQYF. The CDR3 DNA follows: TGTGCCAGCAAAGACGGGAGGTTAGCCAAAAACATTCAGTACTTC.

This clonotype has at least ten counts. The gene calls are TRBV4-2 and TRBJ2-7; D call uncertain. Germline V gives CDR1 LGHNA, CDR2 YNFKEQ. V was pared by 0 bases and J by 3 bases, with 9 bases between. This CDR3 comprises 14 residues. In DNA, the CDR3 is TGTGCCAGCAGCCAAGACCAGGTGGACTACGAGCAGTACTTC. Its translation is CASSQDQVDYEQYF.